This paragraph reports one TCR beta chain. These data are taken from a study of blood T cell repertoires in COVID-19. Study-level background: The United States, Italy and Spain provided the acute and convalescent COVID-19 samples. In each case, the material was cDNA or gDNA derived from T cells, B-cell-depleted T cells, or PBMCs.

This CDR3 contains 15 residues. V lost 6 bases and J lost 4; bases outside the gene matches: 8. Per germline, CDR1 SNHLY and CDR2 FYNNEI. In the original processing: Reference gene primer amplification gave nucleated cell count estimates. The repertoire was sequenced with immunoSEQ multiplex PCR; TCRdb's copy has only in-frame clones and lacks some. V and J calls and clone size are as listed in that table; D and trimming were resolved from the DNA. The sample consists of 150,000 to 200,000 clones, 82% of them appearing once. What was sequenced was peripheral blood. The clonotype was recovered from a woman in her 70s with acute or convalescent COVID-19. The chain uses TRBV2 and TRBJ1-4; the match to TRBD1 covers 7 bases. This chain's CDR3 is CASRATGVFNEKLFF. CDR3 bases: TGTGCCAGCAGAGCAACAGGGGTTTTTAATGAAAAACTGTTTTTT.